This is a list of T cell receptor beta chains from one sample in a study of cytomegalovirus exposure and HLA in healthy donors. TCRdb's table, derived via immunoSEQ multiplex PCR, lists solely in-frame clones and lacks some. In the table there are 110,000 to 150,000 clones, around 73% of which are singletons. The sequenced sample consisted of PBMCs. The origin of the receptors is a woman aged 40 to 50 in good health and CMV-seronegative. Each CDR3 is given with its conserved first and last residue. D genes are given only for firm matches. Clone size is not always given. Where it is, it says once, few, many or a class for expanded clones.

size,D,V,J,DNA,CDR3
-,TRBD2,TRBV10-3,TRBJ2-3,TGTGCCAGCAGGCGGGGGGTGGATACAGATACGCAGTATTTT,CASRRGVDTDTQYF
-,TRBD1,TRBV2,TRBJ2-5,TGTGCCAGCAGCGACAGGGGAGAGACCCAGTACTTC,CASSDRGETQYF
-,TRBD1,TRBV6-1,TRBJ1-2,TGTGCCAGCAGTCTACATCGACAGGGTTTGGAGGGCTACACCTTC,CASSLHRQGLEGYTF
-,TRBD1,TRBV7-3,TRBJ2-1,TGTGCCAGCAGCTTAACGGGGACAGGGGAGGTCGATGAGCAGTTCTTC,CASSLTGTGEVDEQFF
-,-,TRBV4-2,TRBJ1-2,TGTGCCAGCAGCCAAGATCCCGGACAATACAACTATGGCTACACCTTC,CASSQDPGQYNYGYTF
once,TRBD2,TRBV10-1,TRBJ2-3,TGCGCCAGCAGTGAGTCCCAGCGGGGGGCCGTCTATACGCAGTATTTT,CASSESQRGAVYTQYF
-,TRBD2,TRBV5-1,TRBJ2-1,TGCGCCAGCAGCCTCCCCCTAGCGGGGGGAGGTAATGAGCAGTTCTTC,CASSLPLAGGGNEQFF
few,-,TRBV29-1,TRBJ2-1,TGCAGCGTTGAGGCTAGCGCCGTCTTCAATGAGCAGTTCTTC,CSVEASAVFNEQFF
-,-,TRBV29-1,TRBJ1-1,TGCAGCGTTTCAACATCTACAGGGAACACTGAAGCTTTCTTT,CSVSTSTGNTEAFF
-,TRBD2,TRBV9,TRBJ2-3,TGTGCCAGCGGCCGACTAGCGGGGGGCACAGATACGCAGTATTTT,CASGRLAGGTDTQYF
-,-,TRBV2,TRBJ2-1,TGTGCCAGCTTACGGGGAAGCTCCTACAATGAGCAGTTCTTC,CASLRGSSYNEQFF
-,TRBD2,TRBV2,TRBJ2-6,TGTGCCAGCAGTGGACAGGGCGGGGGGGTTGGGGCCAACGTCCTGACTTTC,CASSGQGGGVGANVLTF
-,-,TRBV15,TRBJ2-5,TGTGCCACCAGCAGAGGAGTAGGACGGGGACAAGAGACCCAGTACTTC,CATSRGVGRGQETQYF
-,TRBD1,TRBV28,TRBJ1-2,TGTGCCAGCACCTTAACAGGGGACTATGGCTACACCTTC,CASTLTGDYGYTF
-,-,TRBV4-1,TRBJ2-7,TGCGCCAGCAGCCAAGACTCCCAGGGTTTTTCCTACGAGCAGTACTTC,CASSQDSQGFSYEQYF
-,-,TRBV19,TRBJ1-6,TGTGCCAGTAGGGGACAACTAGGCGACTCACCCCTCCACTTT,CASRGQLGDSPLHF
-,TRBD2,TRBV9,TRBJ2-1,TGTGCCAGCAGCGTAGAAAGCGGGGGGCCCGATCGTGAGCAGTTCTTC,CASSVESGGPDREQFF
-,TRBD1,TRBV6-1,TRBJ2-1,TGTGCCAGCAGTGAAGCCATTTACAGGGGGTCCAATGAGCAGTTCTTC,CASSEAIYRGSNEQFF
once,TRBD2,TRBV7-3,TRBJ2-3,TGTGCCAGCAGCTCTAGCGGGGGGGCATCAGATACGCAGTATTTT,CASSSSGGASDTQYF
once,-,TRBV15,TRBJ1-5,TGTGCCACCAGCCCAGGTCAGGGAACTCCAGAGGATCAGCCCCAGCATTTT,CATSPGQGTPEDQPQHF
-,TRBD2,TRBV7-6,TRBJ2-7,TGTGCCAGCAGCGCCCTTAGCGGGGGGGCGGGGGAGCAGTACTTC,CASSALSGGAGEQYF
-,-,TRBV14,TRBJ1-2,TGTGCCAGCAGCCAACTCGGACTTGGCTACACCTTC,CASSQLGLGYTF
-,TRBD1,TRBV2,TRBJ2-1,TGTGCCAGCTCAAGGAACAGGGGGGACAATGAGCAGTTCTTC,CASSRNRGDNEQFF
few,TRBD2,TRBV4-2,TRBJ2-1,TGTGCCAGCAGCCAAGACGCGGGGGGGGTCTACAATGAGCAGTTCTTC,CASSQDAGGVYNEQFF
-,-,TRBV7-3,TRBJ1-1,TGTGCCAGCAGCTTAAGGGCGAACACTGAAGCTTTCTTT,CASSLRANTEAFF
-,-,TRBV19,TRBJ2-3,TGTGCCAGTAGGTACAGTCTTAGCACAGATACGCAGTATTTT,CASRYSLSTDTQYF
-,TRBD1,TRBV7-9,TRBJ1-4,TGTGCCAGCAGCTCCGCCGGGACAGGGGTAGAAAAACTGTTTTTT,CASSSAGTGVEKLFF
-,-,TRBV2,TRBJ1-4,TGTGCCAGCAGCCGACAGGTCCCCGCAACTAATGAAAAACTGTTTTTT,CASSRQVPATNEKLFF
-,TRBD1,TRBV4-1,TRBJ1-4,TGCGCCAGCAGCTCGGGGACAGGGGTCGAAAAACTGTTTTTT,CASSSGTGVEKLFF
-,TRBD1,TRBV6-5,TRBJ1-1,TGTGCCAGCAGCTCCACCGGGACAGGGAACACTGAAGCTTTCTTT,CASSSTGTGNTEAFF
-,TRBD2,TRBV5-5,TRBJ2-1,TGTGCCAGCAGCTCTCTCGGGACTAGCGGGTTTTATGAGCAGTTCTTC,CASSSLGTSGFYEQFF